One sample yielded the 32 T cell receptor beta chains listed below, sequenced in a study of T cell responses to AZD1222 COVID-19 vaccine. The data were produced by immunoSEQ multiplex PCR, yet TCRdb's version contains in-frame clones alone and is incomplete. The sample records about 86,000 clones, approximately 90% being singletons. The specimen comprised peripheral blood, sampled 28 days after the second AZD1222 dose. These receptors originate from an adult who received the AZD1222 COVID-19 vaccine.

The J gene is TRBJ2-2, the V gene TRBV15; no firm D call. With 5 bases removed from V and 4 bases from J, the gap between germline ends came to 11 bases. There are 14 residues in the CDR3. Germline V gene lookup returns CDR1 LNHNV and CDR2 YYDKDF (reference sequence). The DNA for the CDR3 is TGTGCCACCAGCTCGCGAGTTACCACCGGGGAGCTGTTTTTT. It specifies CATSSRVTTGELFF.

The chain joins TRBV29-1 to TRBJ1-5; D is ambiguous. Germline CDR1 is SQVTM and CDR2 is ANQGSEA. The CDR3 runs to 13 residues. V was trimmed by 4 bases and J by 0 bases, leaving 7 bases between them. CDR3 nucleotides: TGCAGCGTTGGCGCCACTAGCAATCAGCCCCAGCATTTT. Translated: CSVGATSNQPQHF.

This clone was seen just once. The J gene is TRBJ2-3, the V gene TRBV29-1, with D possibly TRBD2 on 7 matching bases. CDR3 size: 16 residues. V lost 4 bases to trimming and J lost 0 bases, with 17 bases between them. Germline lookup yields CDR1 SQVTM and CDR2 ANQGSEA. The CDR3 sequence: CSVVGGASGSTDTQYF. DNA of the CDR3: TGCAGCGTTGTGGGGGGGGCTAGCGGTAGCACAGATACGCAGTATTTT.

This clone is a singleton in its sample. The V gene is TRBV3-1 (or the pseudogene TRBV3-2), the J gene TRBJ2-7, with 9 bases identical to TRBD1. The CDR3 totals 13 residues. Looked up from germline, CDR1 is LGHDT and CDR2 is YNNKEL (reference sequence). The J segment lost 6 bases and the V segment lost 4 bases, leaving 4 bases of the junction unmatched. In DNA, the CDR3 is TGTGCCAGCAGCCCCCACAGGGGGCGCGAGCAGTACTTC. This sequence encodes CASSPHRGREQYF.

The chain links TRBV6-5 to TRBJ2-2; TRBD1 is a possible D gene (5 bases). The CDR3 has 15 residues. Trimming took off 0 bases at V and 3 bases at J, with 8 bases between the two ends. Germline CDR1 is MNHEY and CDR2 is SVGAGI. The DNA for the CDR3 is TGTGCCAGCAGTTACTCGGGGCCCGACACCGGGGAGCTGTTTTTT. Its protein product is CASSYSGPDTGELFF.

The V gene is TRBV2, the J gene TRBJ1-2; tentatively, D is TRBD1 (6 bases). Germline CDR1 SNHLY, CDR2 FYNNEI. The V gene lost 2 bases and the J gene lost 6 bases, with 16 bases spanning the gap. There are 15 residues in the CDR3. The CDR3 DNA follows: TGTGCCAGCAGTGAAAGAGGCAGGGGATCTAATGGCTACACCTTC. It specifies CASSERGRGSNGYTF.

This chain links TRBV19 with TRBJ1-4; no reliable D call. Germline V lookup: CDR1 LNHDA, CDR2 SQIVND (reference sequence). CDR3 length equals 13 residues. V lost 7 bases, J lost 7 bases, and 13 bases lay in between. CDR3 in amino acids: CASNGFKGEKLFF. The DNA of the CDR3 is TGTGCCAGTAACGGCTTTAAGGGTGAAAAACTGTTTTTT.

V gene TRBV2 combines with J gene TRBJ2-1; either TRBD1 or TRBD2 may supply D (5 bases each). The CDR3 has 14 residues. Between the trimmed V and J ends, which lost 3 bases and 1 base, there was a span of 7 bases. Germline lookup yields CDR1 SNHLY and CDR2 FYNNEI. The CDR3 loop is CASSDEGSYNEQFF. CDR3 nucleotide sequence: TGTGCCAGCAGTGACGAGGGGTCCTACAATGAGCAGTTCTTC.

The chain is built from TRBV5-1 and TRBJ1-3; 11 nucleotides match TRBD1. The CDR3 has 15 residues. After removal of 4 bases from V and 3 bases from J, the junction contained 3 bases not matched to a gene. The germline V gene encodes CDR1 SGHRS and CDR2 YFSETQ. The CDR3 is CASSAGQGVGNTIYF. In DNA form, the CDR3 reads TGCGCCAGCAGCGCGGGACAGGGGGTTGGAAACACCATATATTTT.

Only one count was recorded for this clone. The V call is TRBV30, the J call TRBJ2-7; D ambiguous. The V end lost 3 bases, the J end lost 6 bases, and 12 bases lay between the germline ends. Germline CDR1 and CDR2: GTSNPN and SVGIG (reference sequence). The CDR3 consists of 12 residues. In DNA form, the CDR3 reads TGTGCCTGGAGCTCCCTTTCCAGCGAGCAGTACTTC. Amino acids: CAWSSLSSEQYF.

For the CDR3, the DNA is TGTGCCAGTAATATCAGACAGGGGAATTCACCCCTCCACTTT. Translated: CASNIRQGNSPLHF. The rearrangement links TRBV19 to TRBJ1-6; 8 nucleotides match TRBD1. Germline loops: CDR1 LNHDA, CDR2 SQIVND (reference sequence). Germline trimming cut 7 bases from V and 7 bases from J; bases unmatched to any gene: 6. The CDR3 covers 14 residues.

The chain combines TRBV5-1 with TRBJ2-3; perhaps TRBD1 as D (6 bases). This CDR3 is built from 17 residues. V lost 2 bases and J lost 1, with 17 bases in between. Germline CDR1 reads SGHRS; CDR2 reads YFSETQ. This chain's CDR3 is CASSFGGQLLGTDTQYF. In nucleotides, the CDR3 is TGCGCCAGCAGCTTTGGAGGACAGTTGCTGGGCACAGATACGCAGTATTTT.

The chain recombines TRBV27 with TRBJ1-5; 9 bases agree with TRBD1. Germline V CDR1 and CDR2: MNHEY, SMNVEV (reference sequence). J gave up 7 bases and V 4 bases, and 8 bases lay outside the gene matches. This CDR3 has 15 residues. The CDR3 reads CASSSGTGRRQPQHF. CDR3 DNA: TGTGCCAGCAGTTCCGGGACAGGGAGAAGGCAGCCCCAGCATTTT.

Only one count was recorded for this clone. CDR3 in DNA: TGTGCCATCAGAGGGACTAGCGGTACAGATACGCAGTATTTT. Protein: CAIRGTSGTDTQYF. J is TRBJ2-3 and V is TRBV10-3; 11 bases are a match to TRBD2. J gave up 3 bases and V 6 bases, and 2 bases lay outside the gene matches. The CDR3 consists of 14 residues. Germline assignment: CDR1 ENHRY and CDR2 SYGVKD.

This clone ranks as medium-sized (0.01 to 0.1%). The chain joins TRBV13 to TRBJ2-1, with 10 bases that match TRBD1. The germline V gene has CDR1 PRHDT and CDR2 FYEKMQ (reference sequence). This CDR3 is 16 amino acids long. V trimming: 2 bases; J trimming: 7 bases; junction bases outside the gene matches: 8. In DNA, the CDR3 is TGTGCCAGCAGCTTAATGATAGGACAGGGGGTGAATGAGCAGTTCTTC. Protein product: CASSLMIGQGVNEQFF.

V is TRBV4-1 and J is TRBJ2-1; D gene ambiguous. Germline V gives CDR1 MGHRA, CDR2 YSYEKL. Trimming shortened V by 3 bases and J by 5 bases, and 11 bases separated the two germline ends. There are 14 residues in the CDR3. The CDR3 spells CASSHLGEDNEQFF. The CDR3 DNA follows: TGCGCCAGCAGCCATTTAGGTGAGGACAATGAGCAGTTCTTC.

The V and J genes are TRBV28 and TRBJ1-1; 7 bases are shared with TRBD1. Germline V gene data show CDR1 as MDHEN and CDR2 as SYDVKM. With 3 bases clipped from V and 12 bases from J, the junction kept 4 bases outside the gene matches. The CDR3 covers 11 residues. The CDR3 nucleotides read TGTGCCAGCAGTTTTTCACAGGGGACTTTCTTT. This encodes CASSFSQGTFF.

The V call is TRBV28, the J call TRBJ1-1; D is unresolved. The CDR3 has 12 amino acids. From germline, CDR1 is MDHEN and CDR2 SYDVKM. Deletions cut 2 bases from V and 7 bases from J, with 8 bases between. CDR3 loop: CASSLARLEAFF. For the CDR3, the DNA is TGTGCCAGCAGTTTAGCTCGCCTTGAAGCTTTCTTT.

This clone was seen only once. The chain joins TRBV19 to TRBJ2-3; D is unclear. There are 13 residues in the CDR3. V lost 6 bases and J 0 bases, leaving 7 bases between the germline ends. In germline, CDR1 is LNHDA, CDR2 SQIVND (reference sequence). The CDR3 DNA reads TGTGCCAGTAGGGGTTTAAGCACAGATACGCAGTATTTT. It is translated as CASRGLSTDTQYF.

This chain connects TRBV3-1 (or the pseudogene TRBV3-2) to TRBJ2-1; D gene uncertain. Trimming pared 2 bases from V and 1 base from J, leaving 3 bases between. CDR1 LGHDT and CDR2 YNNKEL come from the germline V gene (reference sequence). CDR3 size: 13 residues. This CDR3 is CASSQISYNEQFF. CDR3 coding DNA: TGTGCCAGCAGCCAAATTTCCTACAATGAGCAGTTCTTC.

The CDR3 region has the DNA TGTGCCAGCAGCCCCCTGGGCAGGGGATTCACAGATACGCAGTATTTT. Its translation is CASSPLGRGFTDTQYF. The J gene is TRBJ2-3, the V gene TRBV28, with D possibly TRBD1 on 6 matching bases. V lost 6 bases to trimming and J lost 2 bases, with 18 bases between them. This CDR3 has 16 amino acids. Looked up from germline, CDR1 is MDHEN and CDR2 is SYDVKM.

This chain uses TRBV19 with TRBJ1-2; 9 nucleotides match TRBD1. CDR3 length: 16 residues. Germline-derived CDR1 and CDR2 are LNHDA and SQIVND (reference sequence). V dropped 7 bases and J dropped 4; count of bases not matched to a gene: 13. CDR3 loop: CASMEQGASYSYGYTF. CDR3 sequence (DNA): TGTGCCAGTATGGAACAGGGGGCCTCCTACAGCTATGGCTACACCTTC. Based on the CDR3 plus reference TRBV19 and TRBJ1-2, the full variable domain is DGGITQSPKYLFRKEGQNVTLSCEQNLNHDAMYWYRQDPGQGLRLIYYSQIVNDFQKGDIAEGYSVSREKKESFPLTVTSAQKNPTAFYLCASMEQGASYSYGYTFGSGTRLTVV.

This chain connects TRBV6-5 to TRBJ1-4, with TRBD1 as a possible D gene (6 bases). V was cut by 8 bases and J by 8 bases, with 15 bases left in between. Germline V CDR1 and CDR2: MNHEY, SVGAGI. The CDR3 sequence is 13 residues long. Written as DNA, the CDR3 is TGTGCCAGCCACCCGGGGGCCGGAGAAAAACTGTTTTTT. This encodes CASHPGAGEKLFF.

This clone was seen just once. V and J are TRBV5-1 and TRBJ1-1, with unresolved D. This CDR3 has 12 amino acids. V gave up 4 bases and J gave up 1 base, with 5 bases separating them. Germline V gives CDR1 SGHRS, CDR2 YFSETQ. The CDR3 sequence is CASSKGNTEAFF. The CDR3 DNA sequence: TGCGCCAGCAGCAAAGGGAACACTGAAGCTTTCTTT.

The chain employs TRBV5-4 and TRBJ2-3, with D perhaps matching TRBD2 (6 bases). Trimming cost V 0 bases and J 4 bases, with 15 bases left between them. The germline V gene has CDR1 SGHNT and CDR2 YYREEE (reference sequence). This CDR3 spans 16 amino acids. The CDR3 coding sequence is TGTGCCAGCAGCTTGGTTGGGGGAGGAATCTCAGATACGCAGTATTTT. It translates to CASSLVGGGISDTQYF.

The V gene is TRBV11-2, the J gene TRBJ1-3, with 7 nucleotides matching TRBD1. The CDR3 loop spans 16 amino acids. V was clipped by 0 bases and J by 4 bases; unmatched bases: 6. Germline loops: CDR1 SGHAT, CDR2 FQNNGV. CDR3 DNA sequence: TGTGCCAGCAGCTTAGATGTTTCGGACAGGGGAAACACCATATATTTT. Its translation: CASSLDVSDRGNTIYF.

The rearrangement uses TRBV6-2 or TRBV6-3 and TRBJ2-5; 14 bases are shared with TRBD2. The CDR3 is 18 amino acids. The germline CDR1 and CDR2 sequences are MNHEY and SVGEGT. Germline trimming cut 2 bases from V and 1 base from J; bases unmatched to any gene: 6. This CDR3 is CASSYHIGTSGSQETQYF. Here the CDR3 DNA reads TGTGCCAGCAGTTACCATATCGGGACTAGCGGGAGCCAAGAGACCCAGTACTTC.

The rearrangement links TRBV7-9 to TRBJ2-5; D gene uncertain. The germline gives CDR1 SEHNR, CDR2 FQNEAQ (reference sequence). Trimming left V 1 base short and J 5 bases short, with 11 bases between. This CDR3 is built from 14 residues. The CDR3 nucleotides read TGTGCCAGCAGCTTAGGGGCAGCTTGGGAGACCCAGTACTTC. It specifies CASSLGAAWETQYF.

This chain's CDR3 is CASSISGDTSGNTIYF. In nucleotides, the CDR3 is TGTGCCAGCAGCATCTCTGGGGACACCTCTGGAAACACCATATATTTT. J is TRBJ1-3 and V is TRBV7-3; possibly TRBD1 for D (6 bases). CDR3 size: 16 residues. Germline CDR1 SGHTA, CDR2 FQGTGA. With 5 bases removed from V and 0 bases from J, the gap between germline ends came to 14 bases.

The rearrangement uses TRBV4-1 and TRBJ1-3; D is ambiguous. Germline CDR1 MGHRA, CDR2 YSYEKL. Trimming took off 3 bases at V and 0 bases at J, with 9 bases between the two ends. This CDR3 spans 15 amino acids. DNA for the CDR3: TGCGCCAGCAGCCAGGTCCAGATCTCTGGAAACACCATATATTTT. Translated, it gives CASSQVQISGNTIYF.

The V and J genes are TRBV11-3 and TRBJ1-6; TRBD1 aligns across 9 bases. V shed 5 bases, J shed 4 bases, and the junction held 6 bases outside the gene matches. Looked up from germline, CDR1 is SGHNT and CDR2 is YENEEA. The CDR3 is 16 residues long. CDR3 nucleotides: TGTGCCAGCAGCAGGGACAGGGTTAATTATAATTCACCCCTCCACTTT. It codes for CASSRDRVNYNSPLHF. The entire variable domain, with the rest obtained from reference TRBV11-3 and TRBJ1-6, is as follows: EAGVVQSPRYKIIEKKQPVAFWCNPISGHNTLYWYLQNLGQGPELLIRYENEEAVDDSQLPKDRFSAERLKGVDSTLKIQPAELGDSAVYLCASSRDRVNYNSPLHFGNGTRLTVT.

The chain has TRBV7-6 and TRBJ1-1; TRBD1 matches at 8 bases. Germline loops: CDR1 SGHVS, CDR2 FNYEAQ. The CDR3 runs 15 residues. Trimming removed 4 bases from V and 3 bases from J; junction bases left unmatched: 7. Here the CDR3 DNA reads TGTGCCAGCAGCTCCAACAGGGGGGAGGACACTGAAGCTTTCTTT. Amino acids: CASSSNRGEDTEAFF.